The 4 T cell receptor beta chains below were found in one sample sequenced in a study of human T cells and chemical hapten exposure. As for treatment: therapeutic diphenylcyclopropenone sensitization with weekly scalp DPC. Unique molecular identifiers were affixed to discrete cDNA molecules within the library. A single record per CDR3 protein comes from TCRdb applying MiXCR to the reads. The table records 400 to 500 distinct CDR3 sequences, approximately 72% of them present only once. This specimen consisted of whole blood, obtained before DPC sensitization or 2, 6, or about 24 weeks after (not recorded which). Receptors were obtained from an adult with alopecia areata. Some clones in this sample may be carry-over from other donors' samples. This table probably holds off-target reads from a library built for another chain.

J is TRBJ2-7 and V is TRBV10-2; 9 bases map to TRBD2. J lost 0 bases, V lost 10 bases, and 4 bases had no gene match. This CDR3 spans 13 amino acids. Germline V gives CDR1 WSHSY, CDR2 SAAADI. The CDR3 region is CATSAGGSYEQYF. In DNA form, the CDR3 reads TGCGCCACTTCAGCGGGGGGCTCCTACGAGCAGTACTTC.

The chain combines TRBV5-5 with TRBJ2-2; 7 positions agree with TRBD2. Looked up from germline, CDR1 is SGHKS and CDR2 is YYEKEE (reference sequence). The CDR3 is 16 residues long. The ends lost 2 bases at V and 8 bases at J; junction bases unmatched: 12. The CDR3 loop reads CASSLPSGARWGELFF. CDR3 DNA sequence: TGTGCCAGCAGCTTACCCAGCGGGGCCCGATGGGGGGAGCTGTTTTTT.

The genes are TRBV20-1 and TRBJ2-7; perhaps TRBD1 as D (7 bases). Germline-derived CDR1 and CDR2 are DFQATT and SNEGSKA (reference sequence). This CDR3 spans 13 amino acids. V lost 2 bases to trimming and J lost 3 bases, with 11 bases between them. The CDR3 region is CSARSQGGYEQYF. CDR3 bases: TGCAGTGCTAGATCCCAGGGGGGCTACGAGCAGTACTTC.

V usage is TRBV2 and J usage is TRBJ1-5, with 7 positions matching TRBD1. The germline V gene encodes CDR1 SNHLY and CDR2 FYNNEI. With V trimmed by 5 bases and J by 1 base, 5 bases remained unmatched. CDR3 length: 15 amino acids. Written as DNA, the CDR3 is TGTGCCAGCAGTTCACAGGGGAGAAGCAATCAGCCCCAGCATTTT. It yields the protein CASSSQGRSNQPQHF. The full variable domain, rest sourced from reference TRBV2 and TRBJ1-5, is EPEVTQTPSHQVTQMGQEVILRCVPISNHLYFYWYRQILGQKVEFLVSFYNNEISEKSEIFDDQFSVERPDGSNFTLKIRSTKLEDSAMYFCASSSQGRSNQPQHFGDGTRLSIL.